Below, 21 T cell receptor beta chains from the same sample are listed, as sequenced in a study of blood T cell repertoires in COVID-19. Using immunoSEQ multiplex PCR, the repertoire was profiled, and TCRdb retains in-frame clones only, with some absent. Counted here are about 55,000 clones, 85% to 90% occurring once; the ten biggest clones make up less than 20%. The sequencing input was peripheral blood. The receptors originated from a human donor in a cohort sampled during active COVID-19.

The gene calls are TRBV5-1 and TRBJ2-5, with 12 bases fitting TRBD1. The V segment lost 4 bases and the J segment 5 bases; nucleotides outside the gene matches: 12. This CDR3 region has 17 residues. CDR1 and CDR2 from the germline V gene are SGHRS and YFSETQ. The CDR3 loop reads CASSLPSGTGGRETQYF. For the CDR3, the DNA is TGCGCCAGCAGCCTCCCATCCGGGACAGGGGGCAGGGAGACCCAGTACTTC. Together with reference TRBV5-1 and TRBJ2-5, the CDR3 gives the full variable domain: KAGVTQTPRYLIKTRGQQVTLSCSPISGHRSVSWYQQTPGQGLQFLFEYFSETQRNKGNFPGRFSGRQFSNSRSEMNVSTLELGDSALYLCASSLPSGTGGRETQYFGPGTRLLVL.

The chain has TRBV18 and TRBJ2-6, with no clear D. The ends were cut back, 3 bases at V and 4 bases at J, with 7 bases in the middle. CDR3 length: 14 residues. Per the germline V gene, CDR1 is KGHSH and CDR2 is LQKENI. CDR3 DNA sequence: TGTGCCAGCTCACCCGGGTTGGGGGCCAACGTCCTGACTTTC. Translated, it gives CASSPGLGANVLTF. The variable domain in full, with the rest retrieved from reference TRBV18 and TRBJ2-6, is NAGVMQNPRHLVRRRGQEARLRCSPMKGHSHVYWYRQLPEEGLKFMVYLQKENIIDESGMPKERFSAEFPKEGPSILRIQQVVRGDSAAYFCASSPGLGANVLTFGAGSRLTVL.

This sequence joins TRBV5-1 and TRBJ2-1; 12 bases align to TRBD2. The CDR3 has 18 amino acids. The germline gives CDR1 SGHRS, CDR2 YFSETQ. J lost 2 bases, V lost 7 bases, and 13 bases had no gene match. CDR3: CASGRRASGGGTYNEQFF. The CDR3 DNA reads TGCGCCAGCGGCCGGAGGGCTAGCGGGGGGGGTACCTACAATGAGCAGTTCTTC. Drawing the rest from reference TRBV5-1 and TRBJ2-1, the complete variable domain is KAGVTQTPRYLIKTRGQQVTLSCSPISGHRSVSWYQQTPGQGLQFLFEYFSETQRNKGNFPGRFSGRQFSNSRSEMNVSTLELGDSALYLCASGRRASGGGTYNEQFFGPGTRLTVL.

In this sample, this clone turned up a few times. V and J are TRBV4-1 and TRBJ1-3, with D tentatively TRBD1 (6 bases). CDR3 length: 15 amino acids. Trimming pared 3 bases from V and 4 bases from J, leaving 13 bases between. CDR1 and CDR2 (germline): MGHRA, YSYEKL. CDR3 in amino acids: CASSHRTGIGNTIYF. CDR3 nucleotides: TGCGCCAGCAGCCATCGAACAGGGATCGGAAACACCATATATTTT.

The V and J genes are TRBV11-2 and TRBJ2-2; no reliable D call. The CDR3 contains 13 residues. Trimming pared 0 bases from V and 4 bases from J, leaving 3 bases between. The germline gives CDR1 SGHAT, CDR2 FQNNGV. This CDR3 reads CASSLDVTGELFF. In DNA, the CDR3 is TGTGCCAGCAGCTTAGACGTCACCGGGGAGCTGTTTTTT.

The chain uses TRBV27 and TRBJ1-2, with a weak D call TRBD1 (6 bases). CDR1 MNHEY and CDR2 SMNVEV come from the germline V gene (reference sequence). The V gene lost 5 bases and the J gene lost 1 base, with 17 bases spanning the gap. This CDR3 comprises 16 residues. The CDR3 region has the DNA TGTGCCAGCAGTCCAGCCGGGACACGGAATAACTATGGCTACACCTTC. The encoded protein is CASSPAGTRNNYGYTF.

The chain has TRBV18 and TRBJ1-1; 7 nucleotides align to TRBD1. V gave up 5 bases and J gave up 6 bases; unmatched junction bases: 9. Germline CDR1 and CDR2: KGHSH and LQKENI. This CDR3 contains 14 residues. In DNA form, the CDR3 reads TGTGCCAGCTCAAGGCAACAGGGGAGCCCTGAAGCTTTCTTT. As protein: CASSRQQGSPEAFF.

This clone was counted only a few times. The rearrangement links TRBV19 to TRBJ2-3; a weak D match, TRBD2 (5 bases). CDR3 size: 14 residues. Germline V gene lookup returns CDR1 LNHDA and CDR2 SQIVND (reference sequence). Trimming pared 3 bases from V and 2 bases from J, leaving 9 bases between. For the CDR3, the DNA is TGTGCCAGTAGTATTGGACTGCACACAGATACGCAGTATTTT. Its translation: CASSIGLHTDTQYF.

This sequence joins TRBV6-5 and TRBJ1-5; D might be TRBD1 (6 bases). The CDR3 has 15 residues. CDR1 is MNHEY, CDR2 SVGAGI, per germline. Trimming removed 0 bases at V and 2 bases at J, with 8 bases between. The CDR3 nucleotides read TGTGCCAGCAGTTACTCGAACAGGGGCAATCAGCCCCAGCATTTT. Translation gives CASSYSNRGNQPQHF.

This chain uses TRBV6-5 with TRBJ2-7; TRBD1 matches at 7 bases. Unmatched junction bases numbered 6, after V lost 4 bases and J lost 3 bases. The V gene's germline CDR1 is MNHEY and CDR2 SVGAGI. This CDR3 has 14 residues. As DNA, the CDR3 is TGTGCCAGCAGTTCCTCGACAGGGCTCTACGAGCAGTACTTC. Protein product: CASSSSTGLYEQYF.

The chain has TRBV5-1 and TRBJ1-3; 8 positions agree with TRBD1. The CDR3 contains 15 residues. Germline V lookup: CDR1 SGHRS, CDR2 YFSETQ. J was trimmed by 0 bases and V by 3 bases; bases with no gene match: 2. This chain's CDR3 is CASSWTGNSGNTIYF. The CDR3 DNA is TGCGCCAGCAGCTGGACAGGGAACTCTGGAAACACCATATATTTT.

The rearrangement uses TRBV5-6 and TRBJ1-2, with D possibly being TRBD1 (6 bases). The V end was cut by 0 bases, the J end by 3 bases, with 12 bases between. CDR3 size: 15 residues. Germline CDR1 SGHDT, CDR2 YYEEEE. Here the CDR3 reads CASSLAAQGDYGYTF. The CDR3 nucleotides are TGTGCCAGCAGCTTGGCCGCACAGGGTGACTATGGCTACACCTTC.

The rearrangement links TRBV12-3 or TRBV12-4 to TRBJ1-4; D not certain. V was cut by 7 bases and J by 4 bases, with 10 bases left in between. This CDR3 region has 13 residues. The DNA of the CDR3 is TGTGCCAGCACCCTCCGGGATAATGAAAAACTGTTTTTT. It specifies CASTLRDNEKLFF.

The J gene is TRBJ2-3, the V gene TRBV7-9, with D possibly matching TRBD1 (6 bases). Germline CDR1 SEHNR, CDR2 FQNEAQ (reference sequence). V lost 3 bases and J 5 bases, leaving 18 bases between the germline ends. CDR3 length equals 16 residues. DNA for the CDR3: TGTGCCAGCAGCTTCTTCGGGACCACACAGGGAGATACGCAGTATTTT. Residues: CASSFFGTTQGDTQYF.

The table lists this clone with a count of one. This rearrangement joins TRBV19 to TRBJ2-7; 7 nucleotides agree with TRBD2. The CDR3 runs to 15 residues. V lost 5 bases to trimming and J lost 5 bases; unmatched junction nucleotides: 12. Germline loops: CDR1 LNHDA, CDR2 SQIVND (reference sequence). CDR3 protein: CASSPRASGINEQYF. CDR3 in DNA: TGTGCCAGTAGTCCGCGGGCTAGCGGTATAAACGAGCAGTACTTC.

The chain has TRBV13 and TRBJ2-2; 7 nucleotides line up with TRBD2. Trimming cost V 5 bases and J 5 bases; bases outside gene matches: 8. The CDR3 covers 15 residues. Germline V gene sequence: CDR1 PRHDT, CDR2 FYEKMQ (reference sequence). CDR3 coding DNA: TGTGCCAGCAGCCCCGGGAGGTTACGGACCGGGGAGCTGTTTTTT. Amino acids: CASSPGRLRTGELFF.

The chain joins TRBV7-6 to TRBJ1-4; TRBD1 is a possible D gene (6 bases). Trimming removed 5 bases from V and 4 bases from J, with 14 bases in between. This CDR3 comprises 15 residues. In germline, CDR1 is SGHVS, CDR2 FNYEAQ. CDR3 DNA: TGTGCCAGCAGCGAGTTTGGACAGCGTAATGAAAAACTGTTTTTT. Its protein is CASSEFGQRNEKLFF.

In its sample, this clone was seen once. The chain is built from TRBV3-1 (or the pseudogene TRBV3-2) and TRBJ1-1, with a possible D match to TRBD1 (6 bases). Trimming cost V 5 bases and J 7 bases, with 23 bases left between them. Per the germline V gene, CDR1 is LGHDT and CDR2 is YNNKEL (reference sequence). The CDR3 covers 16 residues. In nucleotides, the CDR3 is TGTGCCAGCAGCACGTCGGACAGTATTGGACTTGGTGAAGCTTTCTTT. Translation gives CASSTSDSIGLGEAFF.

The DNA of the CDR3 is TGTGCCAGCTCACCACAGGGACAGGGGGCCGAGCAGTACTTC. Translated: CASSPQGQGAEQYF. V gene TRBV18 combines with J gene TRBJ2-7; 12 bases are shared with TRBD1. Germline CDR1 is KGHSH and CDR2 is LQKENI. Trimming removed 1 base from V and 6 bases from J; junction bases left unmatched: 1. The length of the CDR3 is 14 residues.

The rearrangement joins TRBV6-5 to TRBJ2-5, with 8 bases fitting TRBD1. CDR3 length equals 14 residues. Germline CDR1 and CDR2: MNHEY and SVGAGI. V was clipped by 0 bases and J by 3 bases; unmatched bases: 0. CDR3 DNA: TGTGCCAGCAGTTACTCGGACAGGGAAGAGACCCAGTACTTC. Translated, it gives CASSYSDREETQYF.

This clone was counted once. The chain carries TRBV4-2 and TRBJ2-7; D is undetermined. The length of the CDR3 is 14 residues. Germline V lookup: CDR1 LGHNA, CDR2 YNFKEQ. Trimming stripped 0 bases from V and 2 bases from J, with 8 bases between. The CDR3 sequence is CASSQDFRTYEQYF. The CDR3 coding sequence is TGTGCCAGCAGCCAAGATTTCAGAACCTACGAGCAGTACTTC.